This TCR beta chain stems from a study of CD8 T cells in Susac syndrome. RNA, at about 0.45 to 1 ug, was reverse transcribed with random hexamers. Amplification of TCR beta CDR3 across 54 Vbeta and 13 Jbeta was performed with immunoSEQ multiplex PCR. TCRdb analysed the immunoSEQ multiplex PCR reads with MiXCR anew, one entry per CDR3 protein. The data hold 150,000 to 200,000 distinct CDR3 sequences, with just over 90% observed a single time. Deletions cut 5 bases from V and 2 bases from J, with 24 bases between. CDR3 length equals 18 residues. CDR1 and CDR2 (germline): MNHEY, SVGEGT. While serving as controls, healthy donors were matched for age and sex.

The rearrangement uses TRBV6-2 or TRBV6-3 and TRBJ1-1; D unclear. The sequenced sample consisted of CD4+ T cells from PBMCs. This receptor was taken from a human donor in good health. CDR3 coding DNA: TGTGCCAGCAGTAACCAACCTGGGTCACTAGGAGGAAACACTGAAGCTTTCTTT. It codes for CASSNQPGSLGGNTEAFF.